The source of this T cell receptor beta chain is a study of shared clonotypes between healthy human individuals. Across the whole study: A donor's plate count was three for CD4 naive and three for CD4 memory; CD8 naive had two and CD8 memory one.

Comment on this clone: Its target is unknown.

Genomic DNA of every subset was divided equally among multiple immunoSEQ plates. Clones were sequenced by immunoSEQ multiplex PCR, and TCRdb holds only the in-frame ones, with some missing. There are just over 2,000,000 clones in the sample; about 95% occur only once, and roughly 1.1% lies in the top ten. Whole-study results and caveats: Limitation of the genetic and exposure-history diversity represented came from the few donors. Rarefaction analysis demonstrated incomplete sorted-subset sequencing notwithstanding large depth.

V lost 0 bases, J lost 8 bases, and 12 bases lay in between. This CDR3 contains 15 residues. The V gene's germline CDR1 is SGHRS and CDR2 YFSETQ. The naive CD8 population came from CD45RO-negative cells selected for CCR7, without terminally differentiated effector memory CD45RA+ cells. The clonotype was recovered from a man younger than 30 in good health. Sequenced material: naive CD8+ T cells sorted from blood. The V and J genes are TRBV5-1 and TRBJ1-6; the D is unclear. The CDR3 spells CASSLDGIGHSPLHF. The CDR3 DNA reads TGCGCCAGCAGCTTGGACGGGATCGGGCATTCACCCCTCCACTTT. Variable domain in full (rest from reference TRBV5-1 and TRBJ1-6): KAGVTQTPRYLIKTRGQQVTLSCSPISGHRSVSWYQQTPGQGLQFLFEYFSETQRNKGNFPGRFSGRQFSNSRSEMNVSTLELGDSALYLCASSLDGIGHSPLHFGNGTRLTVT.